The entry below describes one T cell receptor beta chain. The sample comes from a study of CD8+ T cells in alopecia areata. Treatment in this sample: oral pan-JAK inhibitor, 5-10 mg twice daily. Once RNA had been extracted, it was reverse transcribed into cDNA to act as the sequencing template. Clones were read by immunoSEQ multiplex PCR, and TCRdb kept only the in-frame ones, dropping some. The sample contains about 40,000 clones, roughly 92% of which appear only once. Trimming left V 4 bases short and J 5 bases short, with 11 bases between. This CDR3 has 13 amino acids. Germline loops: CDR1 SEHNR, CDR2 FQNEAQ (reference sequence).

The chain recombines TRBV7-9 with TRBJ1-1, with D tentatively TRBD1 (5 bases). This specimen was CD8+ T cells sorted from blood, taken at week 24, from a patient treated with tofacitinib. The TCR was taken from a human donor with alopecia areata. Here the CDR3 DNA reads TGTGCCAGCAGCTATGAGGGGTGGACTGAAGCTTTCTTT. This sequence encodes CASSYEGWTEAFF.